One sample yielded the 5 T cell receptor beta chains listed below, sequenced in a study of blood T cell repertoires in COVID-19. Only in-frame clones appear in the TCRdb table, and some are missing; sequencing was by immunoSEQ multiplex PCR. The sample yields 95,000 to 130,000 clones, approximately 90% seen once. Sequenced material: peripheral blood. The receptor source for this set is a human donor with active COVID-19. The donor label of this sample is uncertain.

V and J are TRBV2 and TRBJ2-5, with TRBD2 matching 7 bases. CDR3 length: 14 residues. V shed 5 bases and J 0 bases; nucleotides not matched to a gene: 3. The germline V gene has CDR1 SNHLY and CDR2 FYNNEI. CDR3 coding DNA: TGTGCCAGCAGTCGGCGGGGGTACCAAGAGACCCAGTACTTC. Its protein product is CASSRRGYQETQYF.

The rearrangement links TRBV6-5 to TRBJ2-5; 7 nucleotides match TRBD2. J gave up 7 bases and V 6 bases, and 8 bases lay outside the gene matches. Germline CDR1 and CDR2: MNHEY and SVGAGI. The CDR3 is 13 amino acids. The CDR3 DNA is TGTGCCAGCAGATCCCATTCGGGAGGGACCCAGTACTTC. Protein: CASRSHSGGTQYF.

The rearrangement links TRBV6-5 to TRBJ1-6, with D possibly being TRBD1 (5 bases). V was trimmed by 11 bases and J by 7 bases, leaving 18 bases between them. This CDR3 is built from 14 residues. The germline V gene encodes CDR1 MNHEY and CDR2 SVGAGI. CDR3 residues: CAAGLRRGNSPLHF. CDR3 nucleotide sequence: TGTGCCGCGGGACTGAGAAGAGGAAATTCACCCCTCCACTTT.

This clone was recorded once. The junction does not match germline at one end; this may be a read error. This sequence joins TRBV5-6 and TRBJ1-2; a possible D gene is TRBD1 (6 bases). The germline V gene encodes CDR1 SGHDT and CDR2 YYEEEE. This CDR3 has 13 amino acids. DNA for the CDR3: TGTGCCAGCAGCTTGCCAGGTCGGGGGGCAACGTCCTTC. Amino acids: CASSLPGRGATSF. Together with reference TRBV5-6 and TRBJ1-2, the CDR3 gives the full variable domain: DAGVTQSPTHLIKTRGQQVTLRCSPKSGHDTVSWYQQALGQGPQFIFQYYEEEERQRGNFPDRFSGHQFPNYSSELNVNALLLGDSALYLCASSLPGRGATSFGSGTRLTVV.

This clone was observed once. The chain combines TRBV20-1 with TRBJ2-1; 7 bases are a match to TRBD1. The CDR3 covers 14 residues. CDR1 DFQATT and CDR2 SNEGSKA come from the germline V gene (reference sequence). V dropped 3 bases and J dropped 9; count of bases not matched to a gene: 11. Here the CDR3 reads CSASLTGSWGEQFF. The CDR3 DNA reads TGCAGTGCTAGTCTGACAGGGTCCTGGGGTGAGCAGTTCTTC.